These T cell receptor beta chains were read from a single sample in a study of control samples from healthy donors and cancer patients. Assay: immunoSEQ multiplex PCR; the TCRdb copy retains only in-frame clones and omits some. There are 150,000 to 200,000 clones in the sample; roughly 91% occur only once, and about 1.6% lies in the top ten. Sequencing was done on a sample of blood. The source is a young man in good health. The CDR3 runs from the conserved cysteine through the conserved F or W. Each record gives: D gene, V gene, J gene, CDR3 protein. A D gene is named only where the DNA matches it firmly.

D gene: .
V gene: TRBV12-5
J gene: TRBJ2-2
CDR3 protein: CASGLISSTGELFF

D gene: TRBD2
V gene: TRBV2
J gene: TRBJ2-7
CDR3 protein: CASSSGRGGYEQYF

D gene: .
V gene: TRBV5-1
J gene: TRBJ2-3
CDR3 protein: CASSLVVSTDTQYF

D gene: .
V gene: TRBV5-4
J gene: TRBJ2-2
CDR3 protein: CASSLLPEGPGELFF

D gene: .
V gene: TRBV18
J gene: TRBJ1-1
CDR3 protein: CASSARDKTEAFF

D gene: TRBD1
V gene: TRBV5-6
J gene: TRBJ2-7
CDR3 protein: CASSSMGGRDRDFYEQYF

D gene: .
V gene: TRBV5-1
J gene: TRBJ2-5
CDR3 protein: CASIDEGGQETQYF

D gene: TRBD1
V gene: TRBV27
J gene: TRBJ1-2
CDR3 protein: CASSLVLPGGGYGYTF

D gene: .
V gene: TRBV6-5
J gene: TRBJ2-5
CDR3 protein: CASSYRGNQETQYF

D gene: .
V gene: TRBV5-4
J gene: TRBJ1-1
CDR3 protein: CASSLVRAPTEAFF

D gene: .
V gene: TRBV4-1
J gene: TRBJ1-2
CDR3 protein: CASSQSVPINYGYTF

D gene: .
V gene: TRBV27
J gene: TRBJ2-1
CDR3 protein: CASSLGQGPYNEQFF

D gene: .
V gene: TRBV18
J gene: TRBJ2-3
CDR3 protein: CASSPGTQDTQYF

D gene: TRBD1
V gene: TRBV12-3/TRBV12-4
J gene: TRBJ1-2
CDR3 protein: CASSYRGGYTF

D gene: .
V gene: TRBV19
J gene: TRBJ1-6
CDR3 protein: CASTEGFRSPLHF

D gene: .
V gene: TRBV6-5
J gene: TRBJ2-7
CDR3 protein: CASTQWGGSYEQYF

D gene: .
V gene: TRBV19
J gene: TRBJ1-3
CDR3 protein: CASSIAPGISGNTIYF

D gene: .
V gene: TRBV9
J gene: TRBJ2-1
CDR3 protein: CASSSRTFPDEQFF

D gene: TRBD2
V gene: TRBV7-2
J gene: TRBJ2-5
CDR3 protein: CASSFAGGPGETQYF

D gene: TRBD1
V gene: TRBV27
J gene: TRBJ1-4
CDR3 protein: CASSRTGPNEKLFF

D gene: .
V gene: TRBV7-9
J gene: TRBJ2-3
CDR3 protein: CASSPLAFKGTDTQYF

D gene: .
V gene: TRBV10-1
J gene: TRBJ1-1
CDR3 protein: CASSGDLNTEAFF

D gene: TRBD1
V gene: TRBV6-1
J gene: TRBJ1-6
CDR3 protein: CASSEPGQGYNSPLHF

D gene: .
V gene: TRBV7-9
J gene: TRBJ1-1
CDR3 protein: CASSLSRENTEAFF

D gene: .
V gene: TRBV5-1
J gene: TRBJ2-7
CDR3 protein: CASSLGGGNYEQYF

D gene: .
V gene: TRBV2
J gene: TRBJ2-5
CDR3 protein: CASSLVKETQYF

D gene: .
V gene: TRBV25-1
J gene: TRBJ1-4
CDR3 protein: CASSVPLGVTNEKLFF

D gene: .
V gene: TRBV10-3
J gene: TRBJ1-5
CDR3 protein: CAISDAGLGQPQHF

D gene: .
V gene: TRBV12-3/TRBV12-4
J gene: TRBJ1-1
CDR3 protein: CASSPHNGEAFF

D gene: .
V gene: TRBV7-2
J gene: TRBJ1-3
CDR3 protein: CASSSGLGNTIYF

D gene: .
V gene: TRBV6-5
J gene: TRBJ2-3
CDR3 protein: CASTPQSTDTQYF

D gene: TRBD2
V gene: TRBV6-2/TRBV6-3
J gene: TRBJ2-1
CDR3 protein: CASSYSTRTSGVEWFF

D gene: .
V gene: TRBV3-1/TRBV3-2
J gene: TRBJ1-3
CDR3 protein: CASSQRAGSGNTIYF

D gene: TRBD2
V gene: TRBV6-5
J gene: TRBJ2-5
CDR3 protein: CASSSSLAGGRETQYF

D gene: TRBD1
V gene: TRBV3-1/TRBV3-2
J gene: TRBJ1-2
CDR3 protein: CASSPEEWDRGSTNYGYTF

D gene: TRBD1
V gene: TRBV2
J gene: TRBJ1-2
CDR3 protein: CASAGTGFYGYTF

D gene: .
V gene: TRBV9
J gene: TRBJ1-5
CDR3 protein: CASSVGGGNQPQHF

D gene: .
V gene: TRBV6-5
J gene: TRBJ1-5
CDR3 protein: CASSSHSNQPQHF

D gene: .
V gene: TRBV11-1
J gene: TRBJ1-1
CDR3 protein: CASTVGGSTEAFF

D gene: TRBD1
V gene: TRBV5-1
J gene: TRBJ2-7
CDR3 protein: CASSLLQGQNYEQYF

D gene: TRBD1
V gene: TRBV28
J gene: TRBJ2-7
CDR3 protein: CASSGNRGNYEQYF

D gene: TRBD2
V gene: TRBV9
J gene: TRBJ2-3
CDR3 protein: CASSPEAGGNTDTQYF

D gene: TRBD2
V gene: TRBV30
J gene: TRBJ2-3
CDR3 protein: CAWSIAGGRPDTQYF

D gene: TRBD2
V gene: TRBV5-1
J gene: TRBJ2-1
CDR3 protein: CARRWAGRGGRNEQFF

D gene: .
V gene: TRBV2
J gene: TRBJ1-6
CDR3 protein: CASSGQGPLYSPLHF

D gene: .
V gene: TRBV19
J gene: TRBJ1-6
CDR3 protein: CASSIPGSSYNSPLHF

D gene: TRBD1
V gene: TRBV24-1
J gene: TRBJ2-2
CDR3 protein: CATSDLRDRESGELFF

D gene: .
V gene: TRBV6-7
J gene: TRBJ1-6
CDR3 protein: CASSYPFDPGQPYNSPLHF

D gene: .
V gene: TRBV5-5
J gene: TRBJ1-3
CDR3 protein: CASSLDGNTIYF

D gene: TRBD1
V gene: TRBV27
J gene: TRBJ2-7
CDR3 protein: CASSFGTGVEQYF

D gene: TRBD1
V gene: TRBV28
J gene: TRBJ1-2
CDR3 protein: CASSPQGQGFFRYGYTF

D gene: .
V gene: TRBV4-1
J gene: TRBJ2-1
CDR3 protein: CASSQSALQPSLYNEQFF